The 32 T cell receptor beta chains below come from one sample, sequenced in a study of early stage breast cancer tumors. The assay was immunoSEQ multiplex PCR, and TCRdb's table has in-frame clones only and misses some. The table shows roughly 40,000 clones, with approximately 72% occurring only once. Material for sequencing was blood. Source of these receptors: a person aged 50 to 59 with breast cancer.

The CDR3 region is CASRGGGYGYTF. In DNA, the CDR3 is TGTGCCAGCAGGGGAGGGGGCTATGGCTACACCTTC. This rearrangement joins TRBV6-1 to TRBJ1-2; tentatively, D is TRBD1 (6 bases). V was clipped by 6 bases and J by 4 bases, with 9 bases between them. The CDR3 length is 12 residues. Germline CDR1 reads MNHNS; CDR2 reads SASEGT.

This chain uses TRBV7-7 with TRBJ2-7; D may be TRBD1 (6 bases). The CDR3 spans 17 residues. Germline V lookup: CDR1 SSHAT, CDR2 FNYEAQ (reference sequence). CDR3 DNA: TGTGCTAGCAGCTTAGAAAAGGGGGTGCAGGGTAGATACGAGCAGTACGTC. Translation: CASSLEKGVQGRYEQYV.

The rearrangement joins TRBV27 to TRBJ2-7, with 7 bases identical to TRBD1. Germline-derived CDR1 and CDR2 are MNHEY and SMNVEV (reference sequence). With V trimmed by 6 bases and J by 3 bases, 11 bases remained unmatched. This CDR3 has 15 amino acids. The chain's CDR3 is CASRFLGGANYEQYF. The CDR3 DNA sequence: TGTGCCAGCAGGTTTCTAGGGGGCGCGAACTACGAGCAGTACTTC.

The gene calls are TRBV5-1 and TRBJ2-2; 10 bases agree with TRBD2. Germline V gene sequence: CDR1 SGHRS, CDR2 YFSETQ. V gave up 4 bases and J gave up 5 bases; unmatched junction bases: 8. The CDR3 is made up of 16 amino acids. The CDR3 loop is CASSPRTSGKTGELFF. As DNA, the CDR3 is TGCGCCAGCAGCCCCAGGACTAGCGGAAAAACCGGGGAGCTGTTTTTT.

DNA for the CDR3: TGTGCCAGCAGTGCACGGACAATCGGCACAGATACGCAGTATTTT. This translates into CASSARTIGTDTQYF. The rearrangement links TRBV6-1 to TRBJ2-3; a possible D gene is TRBD1 (5 bases). The V end was cut by 4 bases, the J end by 1 base, with 12 bases between. The CDR3 spans 15 residues. Germline V lookup: CDR1 MNHNS, CDR2 SASEGT.

The CDR3 sequence: CSVQRTSGSRSTDTQYF. The DNA of the CDR3 is TGCAGCGTCCAGCGGACTAGCGGGAGCAGAAGCACAGATACGCAGTATTTT. The genes are TRBV29-1 and TRBJ2-3; 13 bases line up with TRBD2. Germline CDR1 SQVTM, CDR2 ANQGSEA. The CDR3 length is 17 residues. J was trimmed by 0 bases and V by 6 bases; bases with no gene match: 9.

The chain uses TRBV5-1 and TRBJ2-4; D is possibly TRBD1 (6 bases). This CDR3 spans 14 amino acids. Trimming took 4 bases from V and 3 from J, leaving 11 bases between them. CDR1 SGHRS and CDR2 YFSETQ come from the germline V gene. In DNA form, the CDR3 reads TGCGCCAGCAGCAACGGACAGAACAAAAACATTCAGTACTTC. This gives the protein CASSNGQNKNIQYF.

This clone was seen only a few times. This chain joins TRBV2 and TRBJ2-7; possibly TRBD1 for D (5 bases). The CDR3 loop spans 13 amino acids. The V gene's germline CDR1 is SNHLY and CDR2 FYNNEI. Trimming stripped 10 bases from V and 2 bases from J, with 15 bases between. CDR3 sequence (DNA): TGTGCCATCCAAGCGCGGACAACCTACGAGCAGTACTTC. Protein sequence: CAIQARTTYEQYF.

This clone was observed once. This chain links TRBV5-4 with TRBJ2-3; the D is unclear. The CDR3 is 15 amino acids. Germline V gene sequence: CDR1 SGHNT, CDR2 YYREEE (reference sequence). Trimming pared 5 bases from V and 0 bases from J, leaving 13 bases between. The chain's CDR3 is CASRELPLSTDTQYF. For the CDR3, the DNA is TGTGCCAGCAGAGAACTTCCCCTTAGCACAGATACGCAGTATTTT.

This clone was observed many times. The chain has TRBV21-1 and TRBJ1-6; no check of the table's D call, TRBD1, against the DNA was made. TRBV21-1 is a listed pseudogene. The CDR3 length is 16 residues. CDR3 sequence (DNA): TGTGCCAGCCCAAACTGTCCACAGGGGGATAATTCACCCCTCCACTTT. It translates to CASPNCPQGDNSPLHF.

The rearrangement joins TRBV2 to TRBJ2-7, with TRBD2 matching over 9 bases. V shed 8 bases, J shed 4 bases, and the junction held 6 bases outside the gene matches. Germline V gives CDR1 SNHLY, CDR2 FYNNEI. This CDR3 contains 13 residues. In DNA form, the CDR3 reads TGTGCCAGCGTGGGACTAGCCCAGTACGAGCAGTACTTC. This sequence encodes CASVGLAQYEQYF.

The table lists this clone with a few counts. The chain has TRBV6-1 and TRBJ2-7; D might be TRBD2 (5 bases). Germline CDR1 MNHNS, CDR2 SASEGT. V was shortened by 8 bases and J by 1 base, with 9 bases between the two germline ends. CDR3 length: 12 amino acids. The chain's CDR3 is CASQRESYEQYF. The CDR3 coding sequence is TGTGCCAGCCAGAGGGAGTCCTACGAGCAGTACTTC.

The chain is built from TRBV4-3 and TRBJ2-3; no firm D call. CDR1 LGHNA and CDR2 YSLEER come from the germline V gene. CDR3 length: 15 residues. The V gene lost 0 bases and the J gene lost 0 bases, with 7 bases spanning the gap. DNA of the CDR3: TGCGCCAGCAGCCAAGAAGCGTACAGCACAGATACGCAGTATTTT. The encoded protein is CASSQEAYSTDTQYF.

The chain has TRBV19 and TRBJ1-2; TRBD1 matches at 12 bases. This CDR3 contains 15 residues. From germline, CDR1 is LNHDA and CDR2 SQIVND (reference sequence). The V segment lost 0 bases and the J segment 8 bases; nucleotides outside the gene matches: 4. The chain's CDR3 is CASSIDSGTGGGYTF. DNA for the CDR3: TGTGCCAGTAGTATAGACTCCGGGACAGGGGGCGGCTACACCTTC.

This chain links TRBV7-9 with TRBJ2-7; D is possibly TRBD2 (6 bases). Germline values: CDR1 SEHNR, CDR2 FQNEAQ (reference sequence). Trimming took 5 bases from V and 7 from J, leaving 15 bases between them. This CDR3 spans 13 amino acids. For the CDR3, the DNA is TGTGCCAGCAGCGCCCGACTAGTGAGTGAGCAGTACTTC. Translated, it gives CASSARLVSEQYF.

CDR3 DNA sequence: TGTGCCAGCAGTTCAATACTTGGGACTAGCGGTTCCTACGAGCAGTACTTC. It is translated as CASSSILGTSGSYEQYF. The chain combines TRBV28 with TRBJ2-7; TRBD2 agrees at 11 bases. The V gene's germline CDR1 is MDHEN and CDR2 SYDVKM. J was trimmed by 1 base and V by 4 bases; bases with no gene match: 9. This CDR3 comprises 17 residues.

The gene calls are TRBV6-4 and TRBJ2-6; D may be TRBD2 (5 bases). V was trimmed by 3 bases and J by 2 bases, leaving 11 bases between them. The CDR3 extends over 16 amino acids. The germline CDR1 and CDR2 sequences are MRHNA and SNTAGT. CDR3 DNA: TGTGCCAGCAGTGAAGGAGGTTCGACTGGGGCCAACGTCCTGACTTTC. This gives the protein CASSEGGSTGANVLTF.

The chain is built from TRBV29-1 and TRBJ2-2, with TRBD1 matching 7 bases. Looked up from germline, CDR1 is SQVTM and CDR2 is ANQGSEA. The CDR3 has 14 residues. V shed 7 bases, J shed 1 base, and the junction held 6 bases outside the gene matches. The CDR3 nucleotides are TGCAGCGGATCCGGGACAGAGAACACCGGGGAGCTGTTTTTT. It specifies CSGSGTENTGELFF.

This clone was observed a single time. The genes are TRBV5-4 and TRBJ2-7, with 9 bases matching TRBD1. The germline V gene encodes CDR1 SGHNT and CDR2 YYREEE (reference sequence). The V gene end was trimmed by 5 bases and the J gene end by 7 bases; junction bases not matched to a gene: 10. The CDR3 has 14 residues. The CDR3 DNA is TGTGCCAGCAGTTTAACGGGACAGGGTCGAGAGCAGTACGTC. Residues: CASSLTGQGREQYV.

J is TRBJ2-6 and V is TRBV4-2, with D uncertain. V lost 6 bases and J lost 1, with 13 bases in between. CDR1 and CDR2 (germline): LGHNA, YNFKEQ. There are 16 residues in the CDR3. Here the CDR3 reads CASSQTRGSGANVLTF. The DNA for the CDR3 is TGTGCCAGCAGTCAAACCAGAGGTTCTGGGGCCAACGTCCTGACTTTC.

The chain links TRBV6-5 to TRBJ2-1; TRBD1 matches 9 bases. The CDR3 is 14 residues long. The germline CDR1 and CDR2 sequences are MNHEY and SVGAGI. With 5 bases clipped from V and 7 bases from J, the junction kept 6 bases outside the gene matches. CDR3 amino acids: CASSTGTGWNEQFF. The CDR3, as DNA: TGTGCCAGCAGTACCGGGACAGGGTGGAATGAGCAGTTCTTC.

V gene TRBV19 combines with J gene TRBJ1-1; D unclear. V shed 0 bases and J shed 5 bases, with 10 bases lying between them. The CDR3 contains 14 residues. Per germline, CDR1 LNHDA and CDR2 SQIVND (reference sequence). CDR3 DNA sequence: TGTGCCAGTAGTATAGATCTATACGGGACTGAAGCTTTCTTT. Translation: CASSIDLYGTEAFF.

This clone was found a few times. The gene calls are TRBV11-2 and TRBJ1-1; D remains unclear. Trimming removed 5 bases at V and 5 bases at J, with 12 bases between. The CDR3 is 13 amino acids. CDR1 is SGHAT, CDR2 FQNNGV, per germline. DNA for the CDR3: TGTGCCAGCAGCCTGGACCGGAGGACTGAAGCTTTCTTT. Protein sequence: CASSLDRRTEAFF.

The V call is TRBV5-1, the J call TRBJ2-3; 12 positions match TRBD1. Germline V gives CDR1 SGHRS, CDR2 YFSETQ. Losses at the gene ends were 4 bases for V and 4 bases for J; bases not matched to a gene: 10. This CDR3 has 17 residues. As DNA, the CDR3 is TGCGCCAGCAGCCTTACCCGGGACAGGGGGCAGGCAGATACGCAGTATTTT. Its translation is CASSLTRDRGQADTQYF.

This clone was observed a few times. This rearrangement joins TRBV7-6 to TRBJ2-1; the match to TRBD2 covers 9 bases. This CDR3 contains 16 residues. V trimming: 1 base; J trimming: 8 bases; junction bases outside the gene matches: 9. Germline CDR1 and CDR2: SGHVS and FNYEAQ. The CDR3 here is CASSLVMEREEDEQFF. The CDR3 coding sequence is TGTGCCAGCAGCTTAGTAATGGAGCGGGAGGAGGATGAGCAGTTCTTC. Filled out from reference TRBV7-6 and TRBJ2-1, the complete variable domain reads GAGVSQSPRYKVTKRGQDVALRCDPISGHVSLYWYRQALGQGPEFLTYFNYEAQQDKSGLPNDRFSAERPEGSISTLTIQRTEQRDSAMYRCASSLVMEREEDEQFFGPGTRLTVL.

V is TRBV5-1 and J is TRBJ2-7; D remains ambiguous. Trimming took 6 bases from V and 2 from J, leaving 12 bases between them. The CDR3 is 13 residues long. CDR1 and CDR2 (germline): SGHRS, YFSETQ. CDR3 sequence reads: CASNPGTAYEQYF. The DNA of the CDR3 is TGCGCCAGCAATCCGGGTACGGCCTACGAGCAGTACTTC.

The table lists this clone with a count of one. The chain has TRBV2 and TRBJ2-6; possible D gene TRBD2, 5 bases. This CDR3 is 18 amino acids long. Trimming took 1 base from V and 4 from J, leaving 17 bases between them. Germline V gene data show CDR1 as SNHLY and CDR2 as FYNNEI. The CDR3 reads CASSEGGPRRSGANVLTF. The CDR3, as DNA: TGTGCCAGCAGTGAAGGCGGGCCCCGCAGGTCCGGGGCCAACGTCCTGACTTTC.

V usage is TRBV27 and J usage is TRBJ2-7; D is perhaps TRBD2 (7 bases). V shed 5 bases and J shed 3 bases, with 17 bases lying between them. The CDR3 is 15 amino acids. The germline CDR1 and CDR2 sequences are MNHEY and SMNVEV (reference sequence). The CDR3 region has the DNA TGTGCCAGCAGTGCGGGGACTACAGGGATCTACGAGCAGTACTTC. Its protein product is CASSAGTTGIYEQYF.

The rearrangement links TRBV5-6 to TRBJ2-5; 7 bases line up with TRBD1. After removal of 4 bases from V and 4 bases from J, the junction contained 10 bases not matched to a gene. Germline loops: CDR1 SGHDT, CDR2 YYEEEE. The CDR3 loop spans 15 amino acids. CDR3 sequence (DNA): TGTGCCAGCAGCACCGGAACCTACAGGGGAGAGACCCAGTACTTC. Amino acids: CASSTGTYRGETQYF.

The gene calls are TRBV11-2 and TRBJ1-3; D gene uncertain. CDR3 length: 17 residues. CDR1 SGHAT and CDR2 FQNNGV come from the germline V gene. V shed 0 bases and J shed 0 bases, with 12 bases lying between them. The CDR3 region is CASSLDRGLLSGNTIYF. CDR3 sequence (DNA): TGTGCCAGCAGCTTAGATCGAGGTTTACTCTCTGGAAACACCATATATTTT.

The rearrangement joins TRBV6-7 to TRBJ2-5; 11 nucleotides match TRBD2. TRBV6-7 is labeled an ORF, and its function is uncertain. The ends lost 7 bases at V and 5 bases at J; junction bases unmatched: 6. The length of the CDR3 is 14 residues. DNA of the CDR3: TGTGCCAGCATAGCGGGGGGGCCCTGGGAGACCCAGTACTTC. It yields the protein CASIAGGPWETQYF.

The chain joins TRBV5-1 to TRBJ1-2; 7 positions match TRBD1. The germline CDR1 and CDR2 sequences are SGHRS and YFSETQ. V trimming: 5 bases; J trimming: 0 bases; junction bases outside the gene matches: 7. The CDR3 consists of 15 residues. The CDR3 spells CASRGEGAANYGYTF. In nucleotides, the CDR3 is TGCGCCAGCAGAGGAGAGGGGGCCGCTAACTATGGCTACACCTTC.